This T cell receptor (beta chain) was recorded in a study of T cells after yellow fever vaccination. Study-level background: Preparation used SMART-Seq v4 Ultra Low Input for the low-cell-number fractions.

This CDR3 has 13 amino acids. CDR1 and CDR2 (germline): SGHTA, FQGNSA. V was shortened by 1 base and J by 8 bases, with 11 bases between the two germline ends. General observations from the study: Clonotype sharing between CD4 and CD8 compartments was small. Peak timing came faster in the weaker secondary response, day 5 versus 15.

Template switching with 5'RACE generated the TCR cDNA and added a universal primer site and UMIs. TCRdb ran MiXCR on the 5' RACE reads and lists one entry per CDR3 protein. The data hold some 670,000 distinct CDR3 sequences, with about 12% observed a single time. In this sample, this clonotype turned up a few times. Its specificity is not known. The sequences come from PBMCs, collected on the day of the yellow fever booster vaccination. This TCR came from a man aged 30 to 39 who received the YFV17D yellow fever vaccine. The chain employs TRBV7-2 and TRBJ1-1; D uncertain. The chain's CDR3 is CASSLGGSVEAFF. The DNA for the CDR3 is TGTGCCAGCAGCTTAGGCGGTAGTGTGGAAGCTTTCTTT.